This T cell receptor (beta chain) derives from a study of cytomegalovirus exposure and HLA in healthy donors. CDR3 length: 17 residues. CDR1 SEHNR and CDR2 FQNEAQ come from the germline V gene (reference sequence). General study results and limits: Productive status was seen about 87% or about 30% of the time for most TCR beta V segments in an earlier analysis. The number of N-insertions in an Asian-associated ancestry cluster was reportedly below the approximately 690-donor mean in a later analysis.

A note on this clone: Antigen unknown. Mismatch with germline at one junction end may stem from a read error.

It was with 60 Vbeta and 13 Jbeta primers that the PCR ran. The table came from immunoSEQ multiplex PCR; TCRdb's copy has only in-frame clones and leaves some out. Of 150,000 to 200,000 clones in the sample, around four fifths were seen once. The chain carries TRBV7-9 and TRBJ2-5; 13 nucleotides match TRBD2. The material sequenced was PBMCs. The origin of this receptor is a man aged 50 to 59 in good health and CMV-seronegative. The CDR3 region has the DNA TGTTCCAGCAGCTTGCCTCCACTAGCGGGGGGGCGGGAGACCCAGTACTTC. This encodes CSSSLPPLAGGRETQYF.